This T cell receptor (beta chain) was sequenced for a study of T-cell reconstitution after alpha-beta-depleted transplantation in children. Using unique molecular identifiers, the investigators prepared the TCRbeta library. TCRdb re-called the PCR reads through MiXCR, storing one row per CDR3 protein. This table has about 610,000 distinct CDR3 sequences, about 11% appearing once. This clonotype was seen ten or more times. CDR3 length equals 14 residues. Trimming stripped 7 bases from V and 3 bases from J, with 16 bases between. Germline V gene data show CDR1 as SEHNR and CDR2 as FQNEAQ (reference sequence).

This receptor was obtained from a human donor who donated a stem cell graft to a child with acute myeloid leukemia. The material sequenced was PBMCs from the stem cell graft donor, taken from the stem cell graft. The chain has TRBV7-9 and TRBJ2-7; D might be TRBD2 (6 bases). CDR3 sequence reads: CASTREEQVYEQYF. CDR3 bases: TGTGCCAGCACTAGGGAGGAGCAAGTCTACGAGCAGTACTTC. Using reference TRBV7-9 and TRBJ2-7 for the parts outside the CDR3, the full variable domain is DTGVSQNPRHKITKRGQNVTFRCDPISEHNRLYWYRQTLGQGPEFLTYFQNEAQLEKSRLLSDRFSAERPKGSFSTLEIQRTEQGDSAMYLCASTREEQVYEQYFGPGTRLTVT.